This T cell receptor beta chain was sequenced during a study of cytomegalovirus exposure and HLA in healthy donors. General study findings and limits: TRBV6-2, TRBV6-3 and some other V segments were unresolvable in 87-base-pair reads. Later analysis suggested most CMV-associated TCR beta chains were HLA-restricted.

Primers: 60 Vbeta forward and 13 Jbeta reverse. Measured with immunoSEQ multiplex PCR; TCRdb has only the in-frame clones, and not every one. Of about 110,000 clones detected, 82% appear once; the ten largest clones hold roughly 2.7%. In this sample, this clone turned up a few times. The antigen is not known. The donors, nominally healthy at sampling, likely had unrecorded immune exposures. Germline CDR1 SGHRS, CDR2 YFSETQ. This CDR3 region has 13 residues. The junction had 1 base not matched to a gene; V was cut back by 1 base and J by 3 bases. The sequence derives from a man between 25 and 39 years old in good health and CMV-seropositive. The V gene is TRBV5-1, the J gene TRBJ2-7; TRBD1 agrees at 7 bases. The sequencing input was PBMCs. The CDR3: CASSLRQGYEQYF. DNA for the CDR3: TGCGCCAGCAGCTTGAGACAGGGCTACGAGCAGTACTTC.